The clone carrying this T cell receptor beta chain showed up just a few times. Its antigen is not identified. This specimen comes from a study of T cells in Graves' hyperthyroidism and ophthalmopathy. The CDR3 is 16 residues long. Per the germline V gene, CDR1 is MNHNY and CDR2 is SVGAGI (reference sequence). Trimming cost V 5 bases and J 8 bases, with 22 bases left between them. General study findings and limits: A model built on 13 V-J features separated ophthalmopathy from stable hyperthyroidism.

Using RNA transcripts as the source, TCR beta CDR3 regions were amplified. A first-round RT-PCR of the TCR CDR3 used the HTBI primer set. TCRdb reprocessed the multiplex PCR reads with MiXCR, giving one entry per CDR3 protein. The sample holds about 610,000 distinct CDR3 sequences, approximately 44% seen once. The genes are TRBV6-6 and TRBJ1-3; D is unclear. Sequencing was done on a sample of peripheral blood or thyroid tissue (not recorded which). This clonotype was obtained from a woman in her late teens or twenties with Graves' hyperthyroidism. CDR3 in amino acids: CASSNPGGGGWDTIYF. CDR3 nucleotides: TGTGCCAGCAGTAATCCGGGAGGAGGAGGGTGGGACACCATATATTTT.